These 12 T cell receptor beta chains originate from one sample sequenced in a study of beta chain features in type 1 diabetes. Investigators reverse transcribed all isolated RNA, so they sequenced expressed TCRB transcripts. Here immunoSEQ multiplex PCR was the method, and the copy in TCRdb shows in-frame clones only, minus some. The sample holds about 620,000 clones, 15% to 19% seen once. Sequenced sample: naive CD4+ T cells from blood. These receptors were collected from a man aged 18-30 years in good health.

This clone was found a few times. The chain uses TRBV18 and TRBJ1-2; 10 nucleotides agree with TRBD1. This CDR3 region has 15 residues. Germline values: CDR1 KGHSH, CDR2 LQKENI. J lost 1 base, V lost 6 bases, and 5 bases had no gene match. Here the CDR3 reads CASSAGTGDNYGYTF. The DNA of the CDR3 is TGTGCCAGCTCGGCTGGGACAGGGGATAACTATGGCTACACCTTC.

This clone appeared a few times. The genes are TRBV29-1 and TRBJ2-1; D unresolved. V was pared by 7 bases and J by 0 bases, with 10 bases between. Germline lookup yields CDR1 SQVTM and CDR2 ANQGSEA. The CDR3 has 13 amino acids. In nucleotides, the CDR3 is TGCAGCGCCACTACTGCCTCCTACAATGAGCAGTTCTTC. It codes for CSATTASYNEQFF.

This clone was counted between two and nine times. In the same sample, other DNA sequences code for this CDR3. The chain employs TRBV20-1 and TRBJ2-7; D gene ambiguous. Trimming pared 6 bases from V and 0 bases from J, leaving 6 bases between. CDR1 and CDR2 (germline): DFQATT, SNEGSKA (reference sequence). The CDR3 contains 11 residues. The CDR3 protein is CSALPSYEQYF. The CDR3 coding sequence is TGCAGTGCGCTCCCCTCCTACGAGCAGTACTTC.

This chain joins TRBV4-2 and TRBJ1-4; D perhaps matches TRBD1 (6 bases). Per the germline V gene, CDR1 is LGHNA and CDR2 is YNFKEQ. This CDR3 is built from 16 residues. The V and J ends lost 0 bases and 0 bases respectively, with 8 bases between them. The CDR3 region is CASSQDRTATNEKLFF. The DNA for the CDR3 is TGTGCCAGCAGCCAAGATCGGACAGCAACTAATGAAAAACTGTTTTTT.

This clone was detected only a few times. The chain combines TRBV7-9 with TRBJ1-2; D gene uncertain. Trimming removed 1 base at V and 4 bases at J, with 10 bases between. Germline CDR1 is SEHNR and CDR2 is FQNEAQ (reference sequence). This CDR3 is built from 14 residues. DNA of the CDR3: TGTGCCAGCAGCTTAGTACCGGGCCTCTATGGCTACACCTTC. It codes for CASSLVPGLYGYTF.

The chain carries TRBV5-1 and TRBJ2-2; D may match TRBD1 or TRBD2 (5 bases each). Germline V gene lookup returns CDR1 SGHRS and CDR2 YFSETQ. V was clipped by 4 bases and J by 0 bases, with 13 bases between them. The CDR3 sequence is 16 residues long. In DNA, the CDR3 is TGCGCCAGCAGCCTAGGGGTACTAGCGAACACCGGGGAGCTGTTTTTT. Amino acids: CASSLGVLANTGELFF.

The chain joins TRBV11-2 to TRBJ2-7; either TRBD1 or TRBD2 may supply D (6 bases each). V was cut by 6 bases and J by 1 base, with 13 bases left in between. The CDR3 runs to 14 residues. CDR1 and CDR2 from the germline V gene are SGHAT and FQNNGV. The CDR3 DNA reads TGTGCCAGCAGTCCCGGGGGCCAATCCTACGAGCAGTACTTC. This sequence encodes CASSPGGQSYEQYF.

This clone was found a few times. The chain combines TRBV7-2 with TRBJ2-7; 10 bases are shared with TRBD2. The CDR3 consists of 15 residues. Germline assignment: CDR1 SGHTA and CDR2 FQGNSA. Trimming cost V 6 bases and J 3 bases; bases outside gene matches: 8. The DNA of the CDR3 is TGTGCCAGCAGTTCGCTAGCGGGGGATCTCTACGAGCAGTACTTC. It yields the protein CASSSLAGDLYEQYF.

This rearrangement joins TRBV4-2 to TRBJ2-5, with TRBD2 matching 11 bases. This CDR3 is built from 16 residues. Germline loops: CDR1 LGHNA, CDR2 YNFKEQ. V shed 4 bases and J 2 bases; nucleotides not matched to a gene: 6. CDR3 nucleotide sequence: TGTGCCAGCAGCCCTGGGACTAGCGGAATACAAGAGACCCAGTACTTC. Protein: CASSPGTSGIQETQYF.

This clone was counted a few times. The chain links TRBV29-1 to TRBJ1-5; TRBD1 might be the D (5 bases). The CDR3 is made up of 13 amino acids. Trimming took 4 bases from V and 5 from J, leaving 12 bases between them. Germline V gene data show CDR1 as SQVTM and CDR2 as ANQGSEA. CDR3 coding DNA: TGCAGCGTTGGTTTAGGGGAGGATCAGCCCCAGCATTTT. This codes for CSVGLGEDQPQHF.

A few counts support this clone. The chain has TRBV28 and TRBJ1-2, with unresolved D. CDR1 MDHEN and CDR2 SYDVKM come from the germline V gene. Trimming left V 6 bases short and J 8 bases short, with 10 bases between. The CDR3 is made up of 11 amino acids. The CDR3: CASSTTRGYTF. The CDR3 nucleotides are TGTGCCAGCAGCACTACGAGGGGCTACACCTTC.

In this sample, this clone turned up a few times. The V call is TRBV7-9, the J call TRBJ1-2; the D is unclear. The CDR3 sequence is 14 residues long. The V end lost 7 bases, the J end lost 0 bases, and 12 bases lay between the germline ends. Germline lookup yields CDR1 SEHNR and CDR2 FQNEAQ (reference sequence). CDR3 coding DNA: TGTGCCAGCAAAGCCGGAACAGCTAACTATGGCTACACCTTC. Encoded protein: CASKAGTANYGYTF.